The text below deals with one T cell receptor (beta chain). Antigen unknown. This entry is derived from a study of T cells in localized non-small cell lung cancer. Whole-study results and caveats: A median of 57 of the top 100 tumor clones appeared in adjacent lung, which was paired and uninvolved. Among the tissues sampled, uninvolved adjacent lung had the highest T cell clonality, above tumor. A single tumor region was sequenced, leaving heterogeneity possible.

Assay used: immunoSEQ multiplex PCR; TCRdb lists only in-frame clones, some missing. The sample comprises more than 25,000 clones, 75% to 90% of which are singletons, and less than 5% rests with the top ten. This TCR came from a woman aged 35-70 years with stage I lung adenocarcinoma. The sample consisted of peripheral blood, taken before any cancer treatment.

For the CDR3, the DNA is TGTGCCAGCAGGCCGACTAGCGGGGAGTACAATGAGCAGTTCTTC. Protein: CASRPTSGEYNEQFF. The V call is TRBV2, the J call TRBJ2-1, with 11 nucleotides matching TRBD2. Germline V gene sequence: CDR1 SNHLY, CDR2 FYNNEI. J was trimmed by 4 bases and V by 6 bases; bases with no gene match: 5. This CDR3 is built from 15 residues.